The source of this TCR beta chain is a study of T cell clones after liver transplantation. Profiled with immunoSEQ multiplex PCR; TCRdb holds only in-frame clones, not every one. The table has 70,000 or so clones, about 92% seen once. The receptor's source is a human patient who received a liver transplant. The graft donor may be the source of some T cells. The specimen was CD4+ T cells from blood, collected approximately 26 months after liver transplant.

Written as DNA, the CDR3 is TGCGCCAGCAGCCCCGGACAGGCGTCCTACGAGCAGTACTTC. Its protein is CASSPGQASYEQYF. This chain uses TRBV5-1 with TRBJ2-7, with 7 positions matching TRBD1. The length of the CDR3 is 14 residues. V lost 4 bases, J lost 1 base, and 5 bases stayed unmatched. The germline gives CDR1 SGHRS, CDR2 YFSETQ.